This TCR beta chain was observed in a study of blood T cell repertoires in COVID-19. Measured with immunoSEQ multiplex PCR; TCRdb has only the in-frame clones, and not every one. This sample has 180,000 or so clones; over 80% occur once, and the top ten carry roughly 13%. Germline lookup yields CDR1 LGHDT and CDR2 YNNKEL (reference sequence). CDR3 length: 14 amino acids. Deletions cut 6 bases from V and 1 base from J, with 11 bases between. This clonotype was sampled from a woman aged 60-75 years who had recovered from COVID-19. The chain combines TRBV3-1 (or the pseudogene TRBV3-2) with TRBJ2-3, with a weak D call TRBD1 (7 bases). The material sequenced was PBMCs or T cells enriched from blood (not recorded which). Here the CDR3 DNA reads TGTGCCAGCAGTCAGGGGGGAGGCACAGATACGCAGTATTTT. Encoded protein: CASSQGGGTDTQYF.